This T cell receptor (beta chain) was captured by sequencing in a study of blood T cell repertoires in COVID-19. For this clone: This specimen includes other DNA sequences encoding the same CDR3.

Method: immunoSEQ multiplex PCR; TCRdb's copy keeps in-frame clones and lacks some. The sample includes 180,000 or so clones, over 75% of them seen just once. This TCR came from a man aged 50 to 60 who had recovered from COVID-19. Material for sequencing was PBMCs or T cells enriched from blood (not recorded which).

The CDR3 region is CASSFSGSSYEQYF. The CDR3 coding sequence is TGTGCCAGCAGCTTCTCGGGGAGCTCCTACGAGCAGTACTTC. The rearrangement links TRBV5-6 to TRBJ2-7, with a weak D call TRBD2 (5 bases). In germline, CDR1 is SGHDT, CDR2 YYEEEE. The CDR3 consists of 14 residues. V gave up 2 bases and J gave up 0 bases, with 9 bases separating them.